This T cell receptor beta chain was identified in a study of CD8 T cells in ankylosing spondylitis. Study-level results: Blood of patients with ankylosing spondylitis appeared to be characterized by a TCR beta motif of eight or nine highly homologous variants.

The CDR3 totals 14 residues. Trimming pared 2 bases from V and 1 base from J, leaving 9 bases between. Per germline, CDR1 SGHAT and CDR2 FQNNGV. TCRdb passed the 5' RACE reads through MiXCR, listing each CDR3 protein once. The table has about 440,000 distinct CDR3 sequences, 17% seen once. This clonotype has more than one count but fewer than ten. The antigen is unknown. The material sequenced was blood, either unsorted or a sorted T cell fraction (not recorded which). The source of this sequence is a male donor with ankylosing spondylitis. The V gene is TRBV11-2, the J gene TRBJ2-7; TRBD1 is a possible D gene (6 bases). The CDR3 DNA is TGTGCCAGCAGCTTACAGGGGAAATCCTACGAGCAGTACTTC. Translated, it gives CASSLQGKSYEQYF.